This T cell receptor beta chain was sequenced during a study of blood T cell repertoires in COVID-19 (dated by TCRdb to the early 2020s). A note on the overall study: Samples from collaborators originated in the United States, Italy and Spain and spanned both the acute and convalescent phases of COVID-19. Sample metadata almost always included a de-identified subject ID, COVID-19 status, age in years and sex. Samples came from the ongoing ImmuneRACE study (first 160 participants) plus 1,254 subjects from 6 global collaborators. A freely available public database, intended as a resource for researchers studying the immune response to SARS-CoV-2, is where the repertoires were released. Where available, HLA class I and class II types were taken from metadata supplied by the sample provider and were not determined by assay-based typing. Deeply sampled blood TCRbeta repertoires from subjects exposed to, actively infected with, or recovered from COVID-19 were included in the dataset. The material from the prospective study consisted of cDNA or gDNA derived from T cells, B-cell-depleted T cells, or PBMCs. The paper as a whole reports these results and caveats: Clinical and demographic metadata were provided uncurated, with the amount varying by source and participant.

The CDR3 contains 11 residues, cysteine and phenylalanine counted. The DNA shown is the 33-base CDR3, in frame from base 1. V was cut back by 3 bases and J by 7 bases, leaving a gap of 6 bases between them. CDR1 and CDR2, per the germline V gene, are MDHEN and SYDVKM. On this clone itself: The antigen it binds to is not known. No much larger clone is present one base from it, and per-base qualities are unavailable.

TCRbeta CDR3 regions were amplified from genomic DNA using the immunoSEQ Assay, a bias-controlled multiplex PCR. The authors processed their data as follows. The number of nucleated cells in each sample was estimated by amplification of reference gene primers within the assay. To quantify the absolute abundance of each unique TCRbeta CDR3 rearrangement, sequence reads were collapsed and filtered. Productive Simpson clonality was computed per sample as the square root of Simpson's diversity index over productive rearrangements. The clones in this table, taken by TCRdb from immuneACCESS, are in-frame only. Not every clone is retained; where verified, under half of the shortfall comes from an unresolved V gene, and the cause of the rest is unknown. The V and J calls and clone size are taken from that table; D and trimming were inferred from the DNA. The sample table shows around 270,000 clones, and 70% to 90% are seen once. About 5.2% of the sample rests with the top ten.

At one collaborating source in Seattle, patients were enrolled during active infection and were followed longitudinally through the course of disease. Whole blood was collected in K2EDTA tubes by collaborating institutions according to the institutions' own protocols. Collaborator samples were shipped for TCRbeta analysis as frozen whole blood, isolated PBMCs, or DNA extracted from either sample type. Material for sequencing was peripheral blood. The chain employs TRBV28 and TRBJ1-2; the D gene assignment is ambiguous. The TCR originated in an older woman with COVID-19, enrolled during active disease. The CDR3 is CASSLGLGYTF. The DNA sequence is as follows: TGTGCCAGCAGTTTGGGCCTTGGCTACACCTTC.